These 3 T cell receptor beta chains came from one sample sequenced in a study of cytomegalovirus exposure and HLA in healthy donors. Amplification used 60 Vbeta primers and 13 Jbeta primers. TCRdb's copy holds only in-frame clones and misses some; the assay was immunoSEQ multiplex PCR. Of 120,000 to 150,000 clones detected, around 79% appear once; the ten largest clones hold roughly 6.3%. The sample comprised PBMCs. These receptors were taken from a woman aged 40-49 years in good health and CMV-seropositive.

This clone has only a few counts. The V and J genes are TRBV10-1 and TRBJ2-1; 9 bases line up with TRBD1. J gave up 8 bases and V 6 bases, and 5 bases lay outside the gene matches. Germline V gives CDR1 WNHNN, CDR2 SYGVQD (reference sequence). The CDR3 runs to 13 residues. CDR3 coding DNA: TGCGCCAGCAGCCGGGACAGGGAGGATGAGCAGTTCTTC. This gives the protein CASSRDREDEQFF.

This clone came up once. The chain couples TRBV11-2 to TRBJ2-1, with D perhaps TRBD1 (5 bases). The CDR3 has 14 amino acids. Deletions cut 2 bases from V and 4 bases from J, with 9 bases between. Germline CDR1 SGHAT, CDR2 FQNNGV. CDR3 sequence: CASSLQGKYNEQFF. As DNA, the CDR3 is TGTGCCAGCAGCTTACAGGGAAAGTACAATGAGCAGTTCTTC.

The genes are TRBV9 and TRBJ2-6; D is possibly TRBD1 (5 bases). The CDR3 is made up of 16 amino acids. Trimming took off 3 bases at V and 8 bases at J, with 18 bases between the two ends. From germline, CDR1 is SGDLS and CDR2 YYNGEE. The CDR3 DNA reads TGTGCCAGCAGCGGTAGTCAGGGCAGCCCCACCAACGTCCTGACTTTC. Residues: CASSGSQGSPTNVLTF.